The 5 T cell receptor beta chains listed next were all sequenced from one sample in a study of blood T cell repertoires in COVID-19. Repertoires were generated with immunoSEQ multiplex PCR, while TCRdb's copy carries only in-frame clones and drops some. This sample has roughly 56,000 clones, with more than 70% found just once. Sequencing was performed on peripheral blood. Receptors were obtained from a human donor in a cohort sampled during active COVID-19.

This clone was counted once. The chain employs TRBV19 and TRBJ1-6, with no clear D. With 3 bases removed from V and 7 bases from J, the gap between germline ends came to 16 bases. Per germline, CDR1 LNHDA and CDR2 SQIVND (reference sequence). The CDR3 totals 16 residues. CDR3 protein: CASSIIRGAGNSPLHF. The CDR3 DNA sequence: TGTGCCAGTAGTATTATTCGAGGCGCGGGAAATTCACCCCTCCACTTT.

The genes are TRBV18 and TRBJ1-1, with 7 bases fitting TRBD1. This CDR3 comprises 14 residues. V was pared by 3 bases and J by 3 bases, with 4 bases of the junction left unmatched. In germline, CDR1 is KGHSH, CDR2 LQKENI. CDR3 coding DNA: TGTGCCAGCTCACCCCCAGGGGGTTACACTGAAGCTTTCTTT. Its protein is CASSPPGGYTEAFF.

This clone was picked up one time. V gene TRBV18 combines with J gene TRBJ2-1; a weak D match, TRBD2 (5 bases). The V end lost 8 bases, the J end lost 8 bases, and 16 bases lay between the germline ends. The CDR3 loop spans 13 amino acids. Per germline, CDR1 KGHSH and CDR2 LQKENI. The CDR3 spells CASERQAADEQFF. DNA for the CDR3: TGTGCCAGCGAAAGACAAGCAGCGGATGAGCAGTTCTTC.

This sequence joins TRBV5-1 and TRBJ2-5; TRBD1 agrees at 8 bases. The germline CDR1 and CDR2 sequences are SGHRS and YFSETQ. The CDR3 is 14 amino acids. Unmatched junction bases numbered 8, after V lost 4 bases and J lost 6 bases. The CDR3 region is CASSLGQGGKTQYF. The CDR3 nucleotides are TGCGCCAGCAGCCTTGGACAGGGTGGGAAGACCCAGTACTTC.

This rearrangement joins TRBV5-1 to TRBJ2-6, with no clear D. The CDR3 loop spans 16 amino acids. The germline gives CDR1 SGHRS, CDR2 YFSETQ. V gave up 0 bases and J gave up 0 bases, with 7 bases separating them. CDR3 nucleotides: TGCGCCAGCAGCTTGGCCGAGAACTCTGGGGCCAACGTCCTGACTTTC. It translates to CASSLAENSGANVLTF.